This T cell receptor beta chain was identified in a study of blood T cell repertoires in COVID-19. In the study overall: The United States, Italy and Spain provided the acute and convalescent COVID-19 samples.

The method was immunoSEQ multiplex PCR; TCRdb's version includes in-frame clones alone and lacks a portion of them. The sample lists under 200,000 clones, around nine tenths occurring once. Across under 25 US areas, participants ranged in age from roughly 18 to 95 years. The ends were cut back, 6 bases at V and 4 bases at J, with 13 bases in the middle. Germline CDR1 reads LNHDA; CDR2 reads SQIVND (reference sequence). This CDR3 is built from 14 residues. The sequence was collected from a woman between 50 and 59 years old who had recovered from COVID-19. The sequenced sample was PBMCs or T cells enriched from blood (not recorded which). The rearrangement joins TRBV19 to TRBJ1-3; the D gene is possibly TRBD1 (6 bases). The CDR3 is CASSLQGAGNTIYF. CDR3 DNA sequence: TGTGCCAGTAGCCTACAGGGAGCGGGAAACACCATATATTTT.